The rows below give T cell receptor beta chains drawn from one sample of a study of human T cells and chemical hapten exposure. TCRdb re-analysed the RACE reads in MiXCR, keeping a single row per CDR3 protein. The table lists approximately 86,000 distinct CDR3 sequences, 11% of them singletons. The starting material was whole blood, obtained in connection with sensitization to the hapten diphenylcyclopropenone (DPC). The receptors derive from a woman in her 30s with alopecia areata. Some clones in this sample may be carry-over from other donors' samples. Both conserved end residues are part of each CDR3. The D gene is left open where the match is weak. Expanded clones get a size class; other rows say once, few or many, or leave the size out.

V	size	J	D	CDR3	DNA
TRBV7-9	many	TRBJ2-2	TRBD2	CASSLGSGLAWTGELFF	TGTGCCAGCAGCTTAGGATCGGGACTAGCATGGACCGGGGAGCTGTTTTTT
TRBV7-9	NA	TRBJ2-5	NA	CASSLPRETQYF	TGTGCCAGCAGCTTACCGAGAGAGACCCAGTACTTC
TRBV7-2	few	TRBJ2-2	TRBD2	CASSSRLAGASGELFF	TGTGCCAGCAGCTCCAGACTAGCGGGAGCTTCCGGGGAGCTGTTTTTT
TRBV19	many	TRBJ2-1	NA	CASSIKGPSLPSSYNEQFF	TGTGCCAGTAGTATTAAAGGCCCATCCCTCCCTAGCTCCTACAATGAGCAGTTCTTC
TRBV9	many	TRBJ1-1	NA	CASSVVEQPEAFF	TGTGCCAGCAGCGTAGTGGAACAGCCTGAAGCTTTCTTT
TRBV28	NA	TRBJ2-5	TRBD2	CASSLGASGSSWLETQYF	TGTGCCAGCAGTTTAGGGGCTAGCGGGAGTTCTTGGCTAGAGACCCAGTACTTC
TRBV12-3/TRBV12-4	NA	TRBJ1-2	NA	CASRLSGGYGYTF	TGTGCCAGCAGACTTTCTGGGGGCTATGGCTACACCTTC
TRBV11-2	few	TRBJ2-3	NA	CASSLGDRSTDTQYF	TGTGCCAGCAGCTTAGGAGACCGAAGCACAGATACGCAGTATTTT
TRBV28	few	TRBJ1-2	NA	CASSFPSNYGYTF	TGTGCCAGCAGTTTTCCCAGTAACTATGGCTACACCTTC
TRBV5-6	NA	TRBJ1-5	NA	CASSFGQISNQPQHF	TGTGCCAGCAGTTTCGGACAGATTAGCAATCAGCCCCAGCATTTT
TRBV7-2	NA	TRBJ2-5	NA	CASSNAYGPQETQYF	TGTGCCAGCAGCAACGCGTACGGCCCTCAAGAGACCCAGTACTTC
TRBV29-1	NA	TRBJ2-3	NA	CSVVPTTSTDTQYF	TGCAGCGTTGTTCCCACGACTAGCACAGATACGCAGTATTTT
TRBV6-5	NA	TRBJ1-6	NA	CASSYSRTSGSPLHF	TGTGCCAGCAGTTACTCGCGGACGTCAGGGTCACCCCTCCACTTT
TRBV5-1	many	TRBJ2-7	TRBD1	CASSTRQGSYEQYF	TGCGCCAGCAGCACCCGACAGGGGAGCTACGAGCAGTACTTC
TRBV29-1	few	TRBJ2-1	TRBD2	CSVIGLAEISYNEQFF	TGCAGCGTGATTGGACTAGCTGAGATCTCCTACAATGAGCAGTTCTTC
TRBV7-8	NA	TRBJ2-4	NA	CASSSGEHYGVIQYF	TGTGCCAGCAGCTCCGGGGAACATTACGGGGTCATTCAGTACTTC